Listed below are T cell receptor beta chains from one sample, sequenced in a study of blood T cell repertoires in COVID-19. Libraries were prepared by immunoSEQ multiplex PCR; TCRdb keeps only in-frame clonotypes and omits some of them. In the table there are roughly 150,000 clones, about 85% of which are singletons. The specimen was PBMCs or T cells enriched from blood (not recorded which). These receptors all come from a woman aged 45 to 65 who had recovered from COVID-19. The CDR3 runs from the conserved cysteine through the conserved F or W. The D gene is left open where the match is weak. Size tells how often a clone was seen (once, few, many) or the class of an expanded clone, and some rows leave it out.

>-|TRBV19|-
CASIARTGMNTEAFF
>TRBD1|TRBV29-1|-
CSVKAGTGFNEQYF
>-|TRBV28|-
CASTPRGQFQPQHF
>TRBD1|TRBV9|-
CASSVEDRANYGYTF
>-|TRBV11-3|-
CASRLVQTVLNTEAFF
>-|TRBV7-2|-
CASSLDGADYNEQFF
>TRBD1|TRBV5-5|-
CASSLQGHGYTF
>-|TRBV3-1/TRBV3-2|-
CASSLPARTEAFF
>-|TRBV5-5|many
CASSTTGRYGYTF
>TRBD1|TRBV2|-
CASSDLRDSDYTDTQYF
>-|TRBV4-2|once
CASSQESSRGTEAFF
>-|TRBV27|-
CASSLWLGGYEQYF
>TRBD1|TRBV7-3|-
CASSPGQGASNTEAFF
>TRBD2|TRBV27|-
CASSSRTSGSLSRRYEQFF
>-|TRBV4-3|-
CASSQVLQGPQYGYTF
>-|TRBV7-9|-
CASSVMTGFNEKLFF
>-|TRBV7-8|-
CASSLNRGGRINTEAFF
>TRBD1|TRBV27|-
CASKKGAGETQYF
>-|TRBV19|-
CASDMTGWRAFF
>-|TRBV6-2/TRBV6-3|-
CASSYGGSGANVLTF
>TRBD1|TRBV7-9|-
CASSPGGQFYGYTF
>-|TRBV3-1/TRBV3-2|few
CASSQGGDQPQHF
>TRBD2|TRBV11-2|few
CASSLATGTSETQYF
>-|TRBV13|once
CASSQGYIQYF
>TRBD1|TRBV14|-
CASSGTVHEQFF
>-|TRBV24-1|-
CATSEQSTDTQYF
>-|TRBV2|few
CASSPENTNTGELFF
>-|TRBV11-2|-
CASSLIQGNTEAFF
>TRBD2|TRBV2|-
CASNLAGGPYEQYF
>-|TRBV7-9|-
CASSRHRDPNTGELFF
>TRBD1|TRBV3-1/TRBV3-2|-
CASSWTGRSEQFF
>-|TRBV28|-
CASSPPGIMWAFF
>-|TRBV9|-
CASSAQGRTGNTIYF
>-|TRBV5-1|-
CASSADSPRTYNEQFF
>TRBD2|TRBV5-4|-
CASSLWAGGPLNTGELFF
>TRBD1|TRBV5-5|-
CASSTGQGRVLNYGYTF
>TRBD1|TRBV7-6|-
CASSLGGDREAFF
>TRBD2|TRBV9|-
CASSVDGRASYEQYF
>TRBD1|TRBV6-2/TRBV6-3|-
CASSYTMTGDVRNGYTF
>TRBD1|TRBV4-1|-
CASSQGRQGAPEEQYF
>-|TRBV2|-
CASSEWGVQTYGYTF
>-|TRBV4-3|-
CASSQNLGRGGTGELFF
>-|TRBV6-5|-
CASSYSDSEAFF